The next 4 T cell receptor beta chains were all read from a single sample in a study of CD8+CD57+ T cells in acquired aplastic anemia. TCR beta VDJ combinations and CDR3 sequences were profiled from genomic DNA. MiXCR was run by TCRdb on the reads, yielding one entry per CDR3 protein. The profile shows roughly 130,000 distinct CDR3 sequences, about half of them singletons. The sequencing input was sorted CD4+, CD8+, or CD8+CD57+ T cells (not recorded which) from PBMCs. These receptors came from a human donor in good health, serving as a control.

The V and J genes are TRBV10-1 and TRBJ1-6, with 7 bases aligning to TRBD1. The CDR3 is made up of 16 amino acids. Unmatched junction bases numbered 9, after V lost 5 bases and J lost 5 bases. CDR1 is WNHNN, CDR2 SYGVQD, per germline (reference sequence). CDR3 residues: CASSPRRGQDNSPLHF. CDR3 DNA sequence: TGCGCCAGCAGTCCCAGAAGGGGGCAGGATAATTCACCCCTCCACTTT.

The chain has TRBV10-1 and TRBJ2-3; D ambiguous. Deletions cut 2 bases from V and 6 bases from J, with 3 bases between. CDR3 size: 11 residues. Per the germline V gene, CDR1 is WNHNN and CDR2 is SYGVQD (reference sequence). CDR3 DNA sequence: TGCGCCAGCAGTGAGACGGATACGCAGTATTTT. Translation: CASSETDTQYF.

This clonotype was picked up many times. The chain has TRBV20-1 and TRBJ2-7; D is possibly TRBD1 (6 bases). Trimming removed 3 bases from V and 0 bases from J, with 9 bases in between. Germline lookup yields CDR1 DFQATT and CDR2 SNEGSKA (reference sequence). The CDR3 contains 13 residues. This CDR3 is CSASRTDSYEQYF. CDR3 coding DNA: TGCAGTGCTAGCCGGACAGACTCCTACGAGCAGTACTTC.

In this sample, this clonotype turned up a few times. This rearrangement joins TRBV29-1 to TRBJ2-7; D unclear. CDR3 length equals 13 residues. From germline, CDR1 is SQVTM and CDR2 ANQGSEA. The germline V and J ends were trimmed by 3 bases and 3 bases, with 12 bases remaining between them. CDR3 sequence (DNA): TGCAGCGTTGATGATGGTTTAGGCTACGAGCAGTACTTC. Protein sequence: CSVDDGLGYEQYF.